This T cell receptor (delta chain) was identified during a study of γδ T cells in repeated Plasmodium falciparum infection (dated by TCRdb to the early 2020s). For context, the study as a whole: The natural-infection arm enrolled Malian children exposed to intense seasonal malaria transmission and compared the Malian children with Australian children matched for age and gender. Five malaria-naive U.S. adults underwent four controlled human malaria infections by bites from P. falciparum NF54-infected Anopheles stephensi mosquitoes over about 590 days. Samples were collected from controlled-infection subjects at baseline, immediately before selected infections, and 21 days after each infection. Malian gammadelta TCR repertoires were analysed cross-sectionally during no-transmission periods and longitudinally across acute febrile malaria episodes. Using both natural infection in Mali and controlled human malaria infection, the study looked at the way repeated Plasmodium falciparum infection shapes the human gammadelta T cell repertoire.

Between the V and J ends, shortened by 4 bases and 0 bases respectively, the junction contains 12 bases. CDR1 and CDR2, per the germline V gene (reference sequence), are TVYSNPD and GDNSRS. The CDR3 measures 13 amino acids from cysteine to phenylalanine. The DNA shown is the 39-base CDR3, in frame from base 1. Vgamma9/Vdelta2+ and Vdelta2-negative gammadelta T cell populations were flow-sorted from peripheral blood mononuclear cells for bulk TCR repertoire analysis. With regard to this clone: Its cognate antigen has yet to be identified. The translation of this DNA and the TCRdb protein of a much larger clone differ at residue 7, probably owing to a read error; the protein shown here is translated from the DNA.

General conclusions and limits of the study: The Malian cohort came from a small rural village of predominantly one ethnic group, limiting generalizability. Vgamma9/Vdelta2+ TCR repertoires showed a highly stable polyclonal repertoire over time and infection, with many inter-individual overlapping TCRgamma sequences. Compared with Australian children, Malian children appeared to have Vdelta2-negative gammadelta TCR repertoires that were more clonally expanded, less diverse and less shared. The controlled-infection cohort was small, limiting analysis of inter-individual variability in gammadelta T cell responses. Waves of new clonotype selection in Vdelta2-negative, largely Vdelta1+, gammadelta TCR repertoires appeared to be driven by repeated controlled infections.

The library was obtained by multiplex PCR. The reads were generated on an Illumina MiSeq. From each sorted gammadelta T cell sample, both TCR gamma (TRG) and TCR delta (TRD) chains were sequenced. In the source study's methods: Repertoire analyses included clonotype tree plots, accumulated frequency of the top 20 clonotypes, diversity index (DI) and D75 metrics. For TCRdb, the public reads were processed anew by CATT, and duplicate DNA sequences were folded into one row. These V and J calls originate from TCRdb's pipeline instead of the authors' own analysis. Counted in this sample were under 50,000 delta-chain clones; over 1.5% of them appeared once. Over 7% of the sample lies in the top ten.

This receptor was obtained from a pool of human donors (malaria-infected and uninfected, not separated). The chain is encoded by TRDV3 joined to TRDJ1, with the D gene call left open. The sample consisted of gamma-delta T cells from blood. The CDR3 region has the sequence CASARSHTDKLIF. The nucleotides are TGTGCCTCCGCTCGTTCGCACACCGATAAACTCATCTTT.